A selection of T cell receptor beta chains follows, all from one sample in a study of blood T cells in healthy people across ages. TCRdb fed the 5' RACE reads into MiXCR, producing one record per CDR3 protein. The table includes around 990,000 distinct CDR3 sequences, roughly a quarter detected once. The same sample was also studied in work on T cells of mothers and their children.

Sequencing used blood. The receptors were sampled from a girl under 10 years old in good health. Both conserved end residues are part of each CDR3. A D gene is named only where the DNA matches it firmly. For some rows the clone size is stated as once, few or many, or as a class when expanded; others skip it.

v_gene	j_gene	d_gene	abundance	CDR3nt	CDR3aa
TRBV7-9	TRBJ1-4	-	-	TGTGCCAGCAGTGTTTATAGCCCCCTAAATGAAAAACTGTTTTTT	CASSVYSPLNEKLFF
TRBV3-1	TRBJ2-1	TRBD2	-	TGTGCCAGCAGCCAAGACGCCCTGGGACTAGCGGAGGCGGGTTCGAAAACCTACAATGAGCAGTTCTTC	CASSQDALGLAEAGSKTYNEQFF
TRBV12-3/TRBV12-4	TRBJ1-2	-	-	TGTGCCAGCAGTCCGGACAGCCTTAGCTATGGCTACACCTTC	CASSPDSLSYGYTF
TRBV3-1	TRBJ2-5	-	-	TGTGCCAGCAGTCACCCAGCGAGCGGGCAAGAGACCCAGTACTTC	CASSHPASGQETQYF
TRBV28	TRBJ1-2	-	-	TGTGCCAGCAGCGGTGACCGGGCGTATGGCTACACCTTC	CASSGDRAYGYTF
TRBV6-5	TRBJ2-7	TRBD1	-	TGTGCCAGCAGTTACGGACAGGGGGGGACCTACGAGCAGTACTTC	CASSYGQGGTYEQYF
TRBV12-3/TRBV12-4	TRBJ2-1	TRBD2	-	TGTGCCAGCGCGGGACTAGTATTTTATGAGCAGTTCTTC	CASAGLVFYEQFF
TRBV4-2	TRBJ2-7	TRBD2	-	TGTGCCAGCAGAGCGACTAGCGGGAGTTTATACGAGCAGTACTTC	CASRATSGSLYEQYF
TRBV27	TRBJ1-1	TRBD1	-	TGTGCCAGCAGTGTCACCATCAACAGGGGCATGAACACTGAAGCTTTCTTT	CASSVTINRGMNTEAFF
TRBV6-6	TRBJ2-7	TRBD1	-	TGTGCCAGCAGTGTGACAGGGGGCGGGTACGAGCAGTACTTC	CASSVTGGGYEQYF
TRBV29-1	TRBJ2-1	TRBD2	-	TGCAGCGCTGTACTAGCGGGACTTTTGGATGAGCAGTTCTTC	CSAVLAGLLDEQFF
TRBV9	TRBJ2-3	-	few	TGTGCCAGCAGCGATTTGTCCGATACGCAGTATTTT	CASSDLSDTQYF
TRBV7-2	TRBJ2-7	-	-	TGTGCCAGCAACTTAGGCGCTGGCTACGAGCAGTACTTC	CASNLGAGYEQYF
TRBV12-3/TRBV12-4	TRBJ1-1	TRBD1	-	TGTGCCAGCAGTCATGAGGACGGACAGGGAGTGGTGAACACTGAAGCTTTCTTT	CASSHEDGQGVVNTEAFF
TRBV9	TRBJ2-7	-	few	TGTGCCAGCAGCGTAGAGCCCCTCTCCTACGAGCAGTACTTC	CASSVEPLSYEQYF
TRBV28	TRBJ2-6	-	many	TGCGCCAGCAGCTTGGGGGGAGCTGGGGCCAACGTCCTGACTTTC	CASSLGGAGANVLTF
TRBV29-1	TRBJ2-1	-	many	TGCAGCGATGATGAGCAGTTCTTC	CSDDEQFF
TRBV5-1	TRBJ1-1	-	-	TGCGCCAGCAGCTTGGGCTATGGAGGTTATGATCGCACTGAAGCCTTCTTT	CASSLGYGGYDRTEAFF
TRBV10-3	TRBJ2-1	-	few	TGTGCCATCAGTTCGGGGTTCGGCCACAATGAGCAGTTCTTC	CAISSGFGHNEQFF
TRBV11-2	TRBJ2-3	-	-	TGTGCCAGCAGCTTCACGCGGGCCACCCCCACAGATACGCAGTATTTT	CASSFTRATPTDTQYF
TRBV28	TRBJ2-5	TRBD2	few	TGTGCCAGCAGTCAACCTCCGGGACTAGCGGGAGAAGAGACCCAGTACTTC	CASSQPPGLAGEETQYF
TRBV28	TRBJ1-5	-	few	TGTGCCAGCAGTTTACCCCACACGGGCCAGCCCCAGCATTTT	CASSLPHTGQPQHF
TRBV3-1	TRBJ2-5	-	few	TGTGCCAGCAGCCAAGTAAAGACCCAGTACTTC	CASSQVKTQYF
TRBV5-5	TRBJ2-2	-	-	TGTGCCAGCAGCTTTGGGCGGATACCGGGGGAGCTGTTTTTT	CASSFGRIPGELFF
TRBV20-1	TRBJ2-1	-	-	TGCAGTGCTAGAGGTCAGCATGAGCAGTTCTTC	CSARGQHEQFF